This is a list of T cell receptor beta chains from one sample in a study of cytomegalovirus exposure and HLA in healthy donors. TCRdb keeps only in-frame clones here, not all; method: immunoSEQ multiplex PCR. The sample consists of around 60,000 clones, 90% to 97% of them appearing once. The sample comprised PBMCs. The receptors come from a woman under 30 in good health and CMV-seronegative. Both conserved end residues are part of each CDR3. D genes are given only for firm matches. Clone sizes are given selectively: once, few, many, or a class where the clone is expanded.

DNA: TGTGCCAGCAGTGATGGGACAGGGGCTGGGGGCTATGGCTACACCTTC
CDR3: CASSDGTGAGGYGYTF
size: NA
V: TRBV2
D: TRBD1
J: TRBJ1-2

DNA: TGTGCCAGCAGCTTAGTGGGCGAGACCCAGTACTTC
CDR3: CASSLVGETQYF
size: once
V: TRBV11-2
D: NA
J: TRBJ2-5

DNA: TGTGCCAGCAGCTCGGGACAGACCTCCAGCGAGCAGTACTTC
CDR3: CASSSGQTSSEQYF
size: NA
V: TRBV7-9
D: TRBD1
J: TRBJ2-7

DNA: TGTGCCAGCAGTAGGACAGGGAGCTCCTACGAGCAGTACTTC
CDR3: CASSRTGSSYEQYF
size: NA
V: TRBV2
D: TRBD1
J: TRBJ2-7

DNA: TGTGCCAGCAGCCCCCAAGATTCCGGCGAGCAGTACTTC
CDR3: CASSPQDSGEQYF
size: once
V: TRBV27
D: NA
J: TRBJ2-7

DNA: TGTGCCAGCAGATGGGCGGGGGTGGAGACCCAGTACTTC
CDR3: CASRWAGVETQYF
size: NA
V: TRBV27
D: TRBD2
J: TRBJ2-5

DNA: TGCAGCGTCGCCGGGACAGCCGGGGGCTACACCTTC
CDR3: CSVAGTAGGYTF
size: once
V: TRBV29-1
D: TRBD1
J: TRBJ1-2

DNA: TGCGCCAGCAGCTTGGCGGGTCGGGCTAGCGGGACCAGCTCCTACAATGAGCAGTTCTTC
CDR3: CASSLAGRASGTSSYNEQFF
size: NA
V: TRBV5-1
D: TRBD2
J: TRBJ2-1

DNA: TGTGCCAGCAGCTTCGGACAGGGGGCCAATGGCTACACCTTC
CDR3: CASSFGQGANGYTF
size: NA
V: TRBV7-8
D: TRBD1
J: TRBJ1-2

DNA: TGTGCCAGCAGTGGGGGCCGCGGGGGTGTAACCTACGAGCAGTACTTC
CDR3: CASSGGRGGVTYEQYF
size: NA
V: TRBV2
D: TRBD2
J: TRBJ2-7

DNA: TGTGCCAGCAGCCCAGAGGGGCCCAGGGGAGATACGCAGTATTTT
CDR3: CASSPEGPRGDTQYF
size: NA
V: TRBV5-6
D: NA
J: TRBJ2-3